The 19 T cell receptor beta chains in this list originate from one sample, sequenced in a study of T cells in Graves' hyperthyroidism and ophthalmopathy (dated by TCRdb to between 2018 and 2021). Libraries came from multiplex PCR. These reads were obtained on an Illumina HiSeq 2000. Amplification of TCR beta CDR3 regions was carried out from RNA transcripts. The first round of RT-PCR for the TCR CDR3 was performed with the HTBI primer set and the Qiagen OneStep RT-PCR kit. Using fastp at Q25 and MiXCR, TCRdb reprocessed the public reads and kept productive beta chains. For every CDR3 protein sequence, its rows merge into one entry that carries the most common genes and DNA. The sample table shows about 590,000 distinct CDR3 sequences, and 15% to 18% are seen once. The top ten hold under 7.5% of the sample. Sequenced: blood. These receptors came from a woman in her 30s with Graves' hyperthyroidism.

This clonotype came up a few times. This sequence joins TRBV5-4 and TRBJ2-5; D gene uncertain. V shed 0 bases and J shed 4 bases, with 10 bases lying between them. Looked up from germline, CDR1 is SGHNT and CDR2 is YYREEE (reference sequence). The CDR3 runs to 14 residues. DNA of the CDR3: TGTGCCAGCAGCTTGGCCTTGCGCGTAGAGACCCAGTACTTC. This sequence encodes CASSLALRVETQYF.

A word on this clonotype: A much larger clone lies one base from this, so it may be a read error. The chain employs TRBV7-8 and TRBJ2-7, with 9 positions matching TRBD2. The CDR3 spans 18 residues. V was pared by 4 bases and J by 5 bases, with 18 bases of the junction left unmatched. Germline CDR1 and CDR2: SGHVS and FQNEAQ. CDR3 nucleotide sequence: TGTGCCAGCAGCTCCTTCGGGGAGGGACTAGCTGTAATCGACGAGCAGTACTTC. Protein product: CASSSFGEGLAVIDEQYF.

The V gene is TRBV29-1, the J gene TRBJ2-7; 11 bases agree with TRBD1. Germline lookup yields CDR1 SQVTM and CDR2 ANQGSEA. V was clipped by 6 bases and J by 3 bases; unmatched bases: 7. The CDR3 is 14 amino acids. The CDR3 DNA follows: TGCAGCGTAGACAGGACAGGGGGCTTCTACGAGCAGTACTTC. Protein sequence: CSVDRTGGFYEQYF.

This clonotype has a count of ten or more. The chain uses TRBV18 and TRBJ1-1, with TRBD1 as a possible D gene (5 bases). This CDR3 is built from 14 residues. Trimming pared 3 bases from V and 4 bases from J, leaving 12 bases between. In germline, CDR1 is KGHSH, CDR2 LQKENI. The CDR3 nucleotides read TGTGCCAGCTCACCGGGTAGGGACGCCACTGAAGCTTTCTTT. Protein: CASSPGRDATEAFF. Complete variable domain (other parts from reference TRBV18 and TRBJ1-1): NAGVMQNPRHLVRRRGQEARLRCSPMKGHSHVYWYRQLPEEGLKFMVYLQKENIIDESGMPKERFSAEFPKEGPSILRIQQVVRGDSAAYFCASSPGRDATEAFFGQGTRLTVV.

This chain joins TRBV20-1 and TRBJ2-3; maybe TRBD2 (5 bases). Trimming took off 6 bases at V and 1 base at J, with 14 bases between the two ends. This CDR3 is built from 14 residues. Germline V gene data show CDR1 as DFQATT and CDR2 as SNEGSKA (reference sequence). Here the CDR3 reads CSAEGWKGTDTQYF. The CDR3 DNA sequence: TGCAGTGCCGAGGGTTGGAAGGGCACAGATACGCAGTATTTT.

This clonotype was detected once. The chain employs TRBV4-1 and TRBJ1-2; possible D gene TRBD1, 6 bases. The CDR3 runs 14 residues. Germline loops: CDR1 MGHRA, CDR2 YSYEKL. Trimming took off 2 bases at V and 5 bases at J, with 12 bases between the two ends. Here the CDR3 reads CASSQPDSLYGYTF. The DNA for the CDR3 is TGCGCCAGCAGCCAACCGGACAGTTTGTATGGCTACACCTTC.

This clonotype was seen ten or more times. V gene TRBV11-2 combines with J gene TRBJ1-3; unclear D gene. Germline V gives CDR1 SGHAT, CDR2 FQNNGV. The V and J ends lost 0 bases and 1 base respectively, with 7 bases between them. The CDR3 length is 15 residues. The CDR3 sequence is CASSLDRLSGNTIYF. The CDR3 nucleotides are TGTGCCAGCAGCTTAGACAGGTTATCTGGAAACACCATATATTTT. Variable domain in full (rest from reference TRBV11-2 and TRBJ1-3): EAGVAQSPRYKIIEKRQSVAFWCNPISGHATLYWYQQILGQGPKLLIQFQNNGVVDDSQLPKDRFSAERLKGVDSTLKIQPAKLEDSAVYLCASSLDRLSGNTIYFGEGSWLTVV.

J is TRBJ1-2 and V is TRBV20-1, with a weak D call TRBD1 (5 bases). The ends were cut back, 3 bases at V and 8 bases at J, with 16 bases in the middle. CDR3 size: 13 residues. Germline V gene data show CDR1 as DFQATT and CDR2 as SNEGSKA (reference sequence). CDR3: CSASPRGITGYTF. In DNA form, the CDR3 reads TGCAGTGCTAGCCCCCGGGGGATAACGGGCTACACCTTC.

The table lists this clonotype with a few counts. The chain has TRBV19 and TRBJ1-3; possible D gene TRBD1, 5 bases. The V gene lost 5 bases and the J gene lost 0 bases, with 17 bases spanning the gap. CDR1 is LNHDA and CDR2 is SQIVND in the germline V gene (reference sequence). The CDR3 consists of 17 residues. For the CDR3, the DNA is TGTGCCAGTAGTTCGCACCGCACAGGAAACTCTGGAAACACCATATATTTT. It codes for CASSSHRTGNSGNTIYF.

This chain uses TRBV9 with TRBJ1-1; the D gene is possibly TRBD1 (5 bases). The CDR3 length is 13 residues. Germline CDR1 SGDLS, CDR2 YYNGEE. Trimming left V 2 bases short and J 3 bases short, with 8 bases between. This chain's CDR3 is CASSVGTDTEAFF. The CDR3 bases are TGTGCCAGCAGCGTCGGGACTGACACTGAAGCTTTCTTT.

This clonotype occurred many times. V gene TRBV7-2 combines with J gene TRBJ2-2; D is possibly TRBD2 (6 bases). The CDR3 has 16 amino acids. Between the trimmed V and J ends, which lost 0 bases and 3 bases, there was a span of 11 bases. In germline, CDR1 is SGHTA, CDR2 FQGNSA. The CDR3 DNA follows: TGTGCCAGCAGCTTAGCGGCGGGGACGGACACCGGGGAGCTGTTTTTT. It encodes CASSLAAGTDTGELFF.

V usage is TRBV28 and J usage is TRBJ2-1, with D uncertain. This CDR3 spans 12 amino acids. With 6 bases removed from V and 10 bases from J, the gap between germline ends came to 13 bases. Germline CDR1 is MDHEN and CDR2 is SYDVKM. The CDR3 loop is CASSPPPLEQFF. CDR3 nucleotides: TGTGCCAGCAGCCCCCCCCCCCTAGAGCAGTTCTTC. The full variable domain, with the rest looked up from reference TRBV28 and TRBJ2-1, is DVKVTQSSRYLVKRTGEKVFLECVQDMDHENMFWYRQDPGLGLRLIYFSYDVKMKEKGDIPEGYSVSREKKERFSLILESASTNQTSMYLCASSPPPLEQFFGPGTRLTVL.

This clonotype occurred many times. This chain joins TRBV20-1 and TRBJ1-1; 7 positions agree with TRBD1. Germline CDR1 reads DFQATT; CDR2 reads SNEGSKA (reference sequence). V lost 0 bases to trimming and J lost 1 base; unmatched junction nucleotides: 5. This CDR3 comprises 15 residues. This CDR3 is CSARDPRTGNTEAFF. In nucleotides, the CDR3 is TGCAGTGCTAGAGATCCTCGGACAGGGAACACTGAAGCTTTCTTT.

There are many counts of this clonotype. The chain has TRBV7-2 and TRBJ2-3; D not resolved. This CDR3 spans 11 amino acids. The germline V gene has CDR1 SGHTA and CDR2 FQGNSA. The V gene lost 8 bases and the J gene lost 8 bases, with 11 bases spanning the gap. The CDR3 DNA reads as TGTGCCAGCCAAATACGAGGTACGCAGTATTTT. Translating it yields CASQIRGTQYF.

This clonotype was seen a few times. A read error may explain this, as a much larger clone is one base away. The CDR3 loop is CAWGDRSNYGYTF. The CDR3 bases are TGTGCCTGGGGAGACAGGAGTAACTATGGCTACACCTTC. The gene calls are TRBV30 and TRBJ1-2; perhaps TRBD1 as D (6 bases). Deletions cut 5 bases from V and 1 base from J, with 11 bases between. The CDR3 has 13 amino acids. Germline V gives CDR1 GTSNPN, CDR2 SVGIG (reference sequence).

This clonotype was observed a few times. V gene TRBV6-1 combines with J gene TRBJ2-7; D may be TRBD2 (7 bases). The V and J ends lost 7 bases and 2 bases respectively, with 36 bases between them. The CDR3 loop spans 21 amino acids. Germline V gene sequence: CDR1 MNHNS, CDR2 SASEGT. The CDR3 is CASTHGGPPAARGRVPYEQYF. The CDR3 nucleotides read TGTGCCAGCACCCACGGGGGGCCCCCAGCGGCGCGCGGGAGAGTACCCTACGAGCAGTACTTC.

The table lists this clonotype with many counts. J is TRBJ2-7 and V is TRBV20-1; 7 nucleotides agree with TRBD2. The CDR3 sequence is 14 residues long. Germline assignment: CDR1 DFQATT and CDR2 SNEGSKA (reference sequence). Trimming removed 5 bases from V and 0 bases from J; junction bases left unmatched: 7. The CDR3 protein is CSAEGLAGSYEQYF. Here the CDR3 DNA reads TGCAGTGCTGAGGGATTAGCGGGCTCCTACGAGCAGTACTTC.

This clonotype was observed at least ten times. This chain joins TRBV11-2 and TRBJ1-1; 11 nucleotides line up with TRBD1. Per the germline V gene, CDR1 is SGHAT and CDR2 is FQNNGV. The CDR3 has 16 residues. The V and J ends lost 1 base and 4 bases, in that order; junction bases with no gene match: 5. CDR3 protein: CASSLVPGQGGTEAFF. DNA for the CDR3: TGTGCCAGCAGCTTAGTCCCGGGACAGGGGGGCACTGAAGCTTTCTTT. Using reference TRBV11-2 and TRBJ1-1 for the parts outside the CDR3, the full variable domain is EAGVAQSPRYKIIEKRQSVAFWCNPISGHATLYWYQQILGQGPKLLIQFQNNGVVDDSQLPKDRFSAERLKGVDSTLKIQPAKLEDSAVYLCASSLVPGQGGTEAFFGQGTRLTVV.

This clonotype was counted only a few times. The chain combines TRBV10-3 with TRBJ2-7; the D call may be TRBD1 or TRBD2 (8 bases each). Germline lookup yields CDR1 ENHRY and CDR2 SYGVKD. This CDR3 has 14 amino acids. V was trimmed by 8 bases and J by 7 bases, leaving 21 bases between them. DNA of the CDR3: TGTGCCATCGCGGACAGGGCGGGGACTAGGGAGCAGTACTTC. Translated, it gives CAIADRAGTREQYF.